This entry lists 9 T cell receptor beta chains sequenced from one sample in a study of blood T cell repertoires in COVID-19. Assay: immunoSEQ multiplex PCR; the TCRdb copy retains only in-frame clones and omits some. Of 200,000 or so clones detected, over 80% appear once; the ten largest clones hold about 5.7%. Sample: peripheral blood. These receptors originate from a woman between 40 and 55 years old with acute or convalescent COVID-19.

V is TRBV7-3 and J is TRBJ2-3; TRBD1 matches 7 bases. CDR1 is SGHTA, CDR2 FQGTGA, per germline. The V segment lost 6 bases and the J segment 2 bases; nucleotides outside the gene matches: 5. The CDR3 runs 14 residues. DNA for the CDR3: TGTGCCAGCAGTCCCGGGACAGACACAGATACGCAGTATTTT. As protein: CASSPGTDTDTQYF.

The table lists this clone with a count of one. The chain is built from TRBV18 and TRBJ1-6; a weak D match, TRBD1 (5 bases). Trimming pared 2 bases from V and 7 bases from J, leaving 15 bases between. The V gene's germline CDR1 is KGHSH and CDR2 LQKENI. This CDR3 is built from 16 residues. As DNA, the CDR3 is TGTGCCAGCTCACCAGGCGGGGCTGCAGGGAATTCACCCCTCCACTTT. This codes for CASSPGGAAGNSPLHF.

This chain connects TRBV6-2 or TRBV6-3 to TRBJ1-2; the D is unclear. CDR1 is MNHEY and CDR2 is SVGEGT in the germline V gene. This CDR3 spans 12 amino acids. V was clipped by 0 bases and J by 8 bases, with 7 bases between them. CDR3 coding DNA: TGTGCCAGCAGTTACTCGGCCAGGGGCTACACCTTC. It codes for CASSYSARGYTF.

V and J are TRBV28 and TRBJ2-1; maybe TRBD1 (5 bases). The CDR3 loop spans 14 amino acids. Germline CDR1 and CDR2: MDHEN and SYDVKM. In DNA form, the CDR3 reads TGTTCTACCTGGGGCGGTGATACCTACAATGAGCAGTTCTTC. Its protein product is CSTWGGDTYNEQFF.

About this clone itself: A junction boundary mismatches the germline segment, possibly from a read error. This rearrangement joins TRBV7-9 to TRBJ1-3; the D gene is possibly TRBD1 (6 bases). Germline assignment: CDR1 SEHNR and CDR2 FQNEAQ (reference sequence). This CDR3 comprises 18 residues. CDR3 loop: CASSSHPLSTGRGTTIYF. Written as DNA, the CDR3 is TGTGCCAGCAGCTCCCATCCCCTCTCGACAGGCCGGGGAACCACCATATATTTT. The whole variable domain, filled in from reference TRBV7-9 and TRBJ1-3, reads DTGVSQNPRHKITKRGQNVTFRCDPISEHNRLYWYRQTLGQGPEFLTYFQNEAQLEKSRLLSDRFSAERPKGSFSTLEIQRTEQGDSAMYLCASSSHPLSTGRGTTIYFGEGSWLTVV.

The CDR3 DNA sequence: TGTGCCAGCAGCTTAGAAACAGCAAATAGCAATCAGCCCCAGCATTTT. Protein product: CASSLETANSNQPQHF. The rearrangement uses TRBV11-2 and TRBJ1-5; D ambiguous. V lost 0 bases and J lost 0, with 9 bases in between. CDR1 and CDR2 from the germline V gene are SGHAT and FQNNGV. This CDR3 has 16 amino acids.

This rearrangement joins TRBV18 to TRBJ1-5; maybe TRBD1 (6 bases). Germline V gives CDR1 KGHSH, CDR2 LQKENI. The V end lost 3 bases, the J end lost 2 bases, and 11 bases lay between the germline ends. The CDR3 contains 15 residues. For the CDR3, the DNA is TGTGCCAGCTCACCTCAGGGGTTAGGCAATCAGCCCCAGCATTTT. Its protein is CASSPQGLGNQPQHF.

The gene calls are TRBV19 and TRBJ2-3, with 12 bases matching TRBD2. CDR1 and CDR2 (germline): LNHDA, SQIVND (reference sequence). The CDR3 spans 16 residues. J lost 6 bases, V lost 1 base, and 5 bases had no gene match. The CDR3 protein is CASSIGRLAGVDTQYF. The CDR3 nucleotides are TGTGCCAGTAGTATAGGGAGACTAGCGGGAGTGGATACGCAGTATTTT.

The chain carries TRBV5-6 and TRBJ2-3, with 13 positions matching TRBD2. Unmatched junction bases numbered 9, after V lost 4 bases and J lost 4 bases. The CDR3 runs to 17 residues. Germline loops: CDR1 SGHDT, CDR2 YYEEEE. The DNA for the CDR3 is TGTGCCAGCAGCCCTGGACTAGCGGGGGTAGATTCAGATACGCAGTATTTT. This sequence encodes CASSPGLAGVDSDTQYF.